These 4 T cell receptor beta chains share one sample of origin, sequenced in a study of PD-1 blockade in classical Hodgkin lymphoma. Time point here: cycle 4 day 1 (C4D1), after around six weeks of nivolumab. All the patients suffered relapse after autologous stem cell transplantation, and brentuximab vedotin exposure differed. Libraries were prepared by immunoSEQ multiplex PCR; TCRdb keeps only in-frame clonotypes and omits some of them. Here the sample spans 20,000 or so clones, 70% to 80% being singletons. Sequenced here: peripheral blood mononuclear cells (PBMCs), sampled before the fourth cycle of nivolumab. Receptor source: a human donor with classical Hodgkin lymphoma.

This chain uses TRBV5-1 with TRBJ2-1; TRBD2 agrees at 12 bases. This CDR3 spans 16 amino acids. Germline V gives CDR1 SGHRS, CDR2 YFSETQ. The J segment lost 7 bases and the V segment lost 3 bases, leaving 8 bases of the junction unmatched. The CDR3 DNA reads TGCGCCAGCAGCTATGAGACTAGCGGGAGTCGAAATGAGCAGTTCTTC. Amino acid sequence: CASSYETSGSRNEQFF.

The gene calls are TRBV27 and TRBJ2-5, with 8 bases matching TRBD1. The J segment lost 4 bases and the V segment lost 0 bases, leaving 7 bases of the junction unmatched. The CDR3 runs to 16 residues. Germline-derived CDR1 and CDR2 are MNHEY and SMNVEV (reference sequence). CDR3 region: CASSLSSQGAGETQYF. The CDR3 DNA reads as TGTGCCAGCAGTTTATCGAGTCAGGGGGCAGGAGAGACCCAGTACTTC.

V gene TRBV10-3 combines with J gene TRBJ2-7; the D is unclear. The germline CDR1 and CDR2 sequences are ENHRY and SYGVKD. The CDR3 runs to 14 residues. V lost 6 bases and J 0 bases, leaving 12 bases between the germline ends. The CDR3 is CAISTAASSYEQYF. The DNA for the CDR3 is TGTGCCATCAGCACGGCAGCTTCCTCCTACGAGCAGTACTTC.

The table lists this clone with a few counts. The chain uses TRBV7-3 and TRBJ1-1; 10 bases line up with TRBD1. V was clipped by 1 base and J by 5 bases; unmatched bases: 4. Per germline, CDR1 SGHTA and CDR2 FQGTGA. CDR3 size: 15 residues. Written as DNA, the CDR3 is TGTGCCAGCAGCTTAATGGGACAGGGGCAGACTGAAGCTTTCTTT. Residues: CASSLMGQGQTEAFF.